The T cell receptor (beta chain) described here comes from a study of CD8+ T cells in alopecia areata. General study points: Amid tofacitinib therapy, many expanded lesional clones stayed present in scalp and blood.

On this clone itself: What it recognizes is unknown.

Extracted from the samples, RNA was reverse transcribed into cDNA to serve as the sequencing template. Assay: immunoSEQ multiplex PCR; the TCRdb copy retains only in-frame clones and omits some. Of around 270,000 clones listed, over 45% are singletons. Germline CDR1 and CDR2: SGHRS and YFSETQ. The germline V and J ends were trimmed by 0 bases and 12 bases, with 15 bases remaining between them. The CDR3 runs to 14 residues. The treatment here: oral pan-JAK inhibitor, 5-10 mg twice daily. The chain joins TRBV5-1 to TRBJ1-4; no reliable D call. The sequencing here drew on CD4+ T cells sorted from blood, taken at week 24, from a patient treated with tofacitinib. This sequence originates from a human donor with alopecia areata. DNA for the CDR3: TGCGCCAGCAGCTTGGAACGTCCTTATGAGGAACTGTTTTTT. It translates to CASSLERPYEELFF.